This T cell receptor beta chain emerged from a study of blood T cells in healthy people across ages. Study-level points and caveats: The recorded TCR beta diversity per million T cells decreased in a roughly linear manner with age.

The germline CDR1 and CDR2 sequences are MDHEN and SYDVKM. The CDR3 has 17 residues. V was pared by 7 bases and J by 0 bases, with 22 bases between. This clonotype has only a few counts. What it binds is unknown. Alongside a J-beta primer mix, a sample-barcoded 5' primer served in a second PCR lasting roughly 7 to 11 cycles. TCRdb re-analysed the 5' RACE reads in MiXCR, keeping a single row per CDR3 protein. The sample lists 800,000 to 900,000 distinct CDR3 sequences, approximately 67% occurring once. This TCR was sampled from a man younger than 45 in good health. The specimen sequenced was blood. The chain couples TRBV28 to TRBJ2-7; D remains unclear. CDR3 residues: CASNQDGQTESSYEQYF. In nucleotides, the CDR3 is TGTGCCAGCAATCAGGATGGGCAGACCGAAAGCTCCTACGAGCAGTACTTC.